The next 8 T cell receptor beta chains were all read from a single sample in a study of tumor-infiltrating lymphocytes in primary liver carcinoma. Researchers generated TCR beta cDNA from around 510 ng of total RNA, relying on a constant-region primer. Three-round nested multiplex PCR performed with slightly modified ARM-PCR produced the TCR beta libraries. The two initial PCR rounds, about 9 cycles each, used TRBV1-TRBV30 forward and C-beta reverse primers. TCRdb ran MiXCR on the multiplex PCR reads and lists one entry per CDR3 protein. The sample has over 100,000 distinct CDR3 sequences; less than 75% are singletons. Scientists recovered RNA and DNA together from about 20-30 mg of unsorted bulk tissue. The specimen sequenced was tumor-adjacent normal liver tissue. The receptors here all came from an older woman with primary liver carcinoma and hepatitis B virus infection.

This clonotype was seen repeatedly, ten times or more. The rearrangement links TRBV30 to TRBJ2-2, with a weak D call TRBD1 (7 bases). V was cut by 4 bases and J by 6 bases, with 15 bases left in between. Germline assignment: CDR1 GTSNPN and CDR2 SVGIG (reference sequence). CDR3 length: 14 amino acids. This chain's CDR3 is CAWMTGRSPGELFF. The CDR3 nucleotides are TGTGCCTGGATGACAGGGAGGAGTCCCGGGGAGCTGTTTTTT. Full variable domain (rest looked up from reference TRBV30 and TRBJ2-2): SQTIHQWPATLVQPVGSPLSLECTVEGTSNPNLYWYRQAAGRGLQLLFYSVGIGQISSEVPQNLSASRPQDRQFILSSKKLLLSDSGFYLCAWMTGRSPGELFFGEGSRLTVL.

Regarding this clonotype: A much larger clone differs from this one at a single base, so this may be a read error. CDR3 nucleotides: TGTGCCAGCAGTCATAAGGACAGGGGGCAATTAGGCTACACCTTC. It specifies CASSHKDRGQLGYTF. V is TRBV28 and J is TRBJ1-2, with 11 bases lining up with TRBD1. V trimming: 5 bases; J trimming: 8 bases; junction bases outside the gene matches: 10. The CDR3 has 15 residues. The germline V gene has CDR1 MDHEN and CDR2 SYDVKM.

For this clonotype: A much more abundant neighbour one base away suggests this may be a read error. The chain recombines TRBV6-5 with TRBJ2-1; D gene unclear. The length of the CDR3 is 15 residues. Germline CDR1 is MNHEY and CDR2 is SVGAGI. The V gene lost 8 bases and the J gene lost 0 bases, with 14 bases spanning the gap. The CDR3 coding sequence is TGTGCCAGCGGCATCCAACTGAGCTCCTACAATGAGCAGTTCTTC. Translated, it gives CASGIQLSSYNEQFF.

For this clonotype: No conserved phenylalanine or tryptophan ends this CDR3, so it is likely a read error. Because the CDR3's place on the DNA is in doubt, the DNA is left out and the CDR3 is given as listed by TCRdb. The V and J genes are TRBV24-1 and TRBJ2-1; the D call of TRBD1 is as the table states it, not checked on the DNA. The CDR3 is 15 amino acids long, termini counted. CDR1 and CDR2 (germline): KGHDR, SFDVKD. This chain's CDR3 is CATSDPGQLSNEQLI.

Worth noting for this clonotype: A much larger clone sits a single nucleotide away, making a read error possible. Lacking the conserved final phenylalanine or tryptophan, this CDR3 likely reflects a read error. The DNA is left out, because the CDR3 cannot be placed on it with certainty; the CDR3 is given as TCRdb lists it. V usage is TRBV21-1 and J usage is TRBJ2-1; no check of the table's D call, TRBD1, against the DNA was made. TRBV21-1 is a pseudogene. The CDR3 numbers 13 amino acids, ends counted. The CDR3 here is CASTTQGWNEQFL.

The gene calls are TRBV28 and TRBJ2-3; D might be TRBD2 (6 bases). The germline CDR1 and CDR2 sequences are MDHEN and SYDVKM. V was pared by 5 bases and J by 0 bases, with 12 bases between. The CDR3 loop spans 15 amino acids. The CDR3 sequence is CASSIAVSSTDTQYF. The DNA for the CDR3 is TGTGCCAGCAGTATAGCGGTATCTAGCACAGATACGCAGTATTTT.

This chain joins TRBV12-3 or TRBV12-4 and TRBJ2-2; 7 nucleotides agree with TRBD2. This CDR3 contains 16 residues. V dropped 7 bases and J dropped 4; count of bases not matched to a gene: 12. The CDR3 DNA reads as TGTGCCAGCAATATTCATGTGGGAGGGGCCACCGGGGAGCTGTTTTTT. Translation: CASNIHVGGATGELFF.

For the CDR3, the DNA is TGTGCCAGCGGACTAGCGAATGGTCAGTTCTTC. This encodes CASGLANGQFF. The chain recombines TRBV2 with TRBJ2-1, with 9 bases aligning to TRBD2. J lost 13 bases, V lost 8 bases, and 6 bases had no gene match. CDR1 and CDR2 from the germline V gene are SNHLY and FYNNEI. The CDR3 runs 11 residues.